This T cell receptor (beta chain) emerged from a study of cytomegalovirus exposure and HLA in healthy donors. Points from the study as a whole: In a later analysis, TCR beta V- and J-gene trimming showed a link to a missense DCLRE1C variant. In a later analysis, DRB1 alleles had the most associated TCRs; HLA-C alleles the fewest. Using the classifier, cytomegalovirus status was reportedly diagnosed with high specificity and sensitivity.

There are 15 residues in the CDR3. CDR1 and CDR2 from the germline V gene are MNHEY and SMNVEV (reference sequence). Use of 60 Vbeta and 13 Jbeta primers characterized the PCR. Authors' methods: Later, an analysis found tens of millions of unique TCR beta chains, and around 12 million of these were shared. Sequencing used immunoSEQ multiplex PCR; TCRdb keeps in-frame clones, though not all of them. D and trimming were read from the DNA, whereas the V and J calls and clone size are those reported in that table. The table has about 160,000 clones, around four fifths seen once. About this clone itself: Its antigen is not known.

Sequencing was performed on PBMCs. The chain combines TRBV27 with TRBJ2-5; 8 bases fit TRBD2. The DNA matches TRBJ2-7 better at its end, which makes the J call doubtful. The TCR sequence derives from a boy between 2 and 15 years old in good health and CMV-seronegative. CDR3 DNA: TGTGCCAGCAGGGGATGGAGAAGCGGGAGTTACGAGCAGTACTTC. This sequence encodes CASRGWRSGSYEQYF.